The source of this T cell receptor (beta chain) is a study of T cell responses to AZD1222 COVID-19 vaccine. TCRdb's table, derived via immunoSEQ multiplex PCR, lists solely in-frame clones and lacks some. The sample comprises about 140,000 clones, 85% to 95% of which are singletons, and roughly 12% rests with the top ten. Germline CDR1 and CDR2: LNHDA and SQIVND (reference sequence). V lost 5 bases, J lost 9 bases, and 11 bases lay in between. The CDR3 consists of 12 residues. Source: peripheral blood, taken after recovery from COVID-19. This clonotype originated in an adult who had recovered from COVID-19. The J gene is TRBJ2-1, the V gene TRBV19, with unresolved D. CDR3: CASSVVLGEQFF. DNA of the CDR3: TGTGCCAGTAGTGTAGTGCTAGGTGAGCAGTTCTTC. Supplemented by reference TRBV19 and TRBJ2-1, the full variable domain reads DGGITQSPKYLFRKEGQNVTLSCEQNLNHDAMYWYRQDPGQGLRLIYYSQIVNDFQKGDIAEGYSVSREKKESFPLTVTSAQKNPTAFYLCASSVVLGEQFFGPGTRLTVL.